Presented here are 23 T cell receptor beta chains from one specimen sequenced in a study of blood T cell repertoires in COVID-19. The repertoire was sequenced with immunoSEQ multiplex PCR; TCRdb's copy has only in-frame clones and lacks some. This repertoire shows under 95,000 clones, under 95% found once; its top ten account for roughly 4%. Sequencing was carried out using peripheral blood. These receptors all come from a woman between 50 and 59 years old in a cohort sampled during active COVID-19.

The CDR3 is CSASQARAGEQYF. CDR3 DNA: TGCAGTGCTAGTCAGGCCAGGGCGGGGGAGCAGTACTTC. V usage is TRBV20-1 and J usage is TRBJ2-7, with D tentatively TRBD2 (6 bases). CDR3 length: 13 residues. Germline V gene data show CDR1 as DFQATT and CDR2 as SNEGSKA (reference sequence). The V gene lost 3 bases and the J gene lost 7 bases, with 16 bases spanning the gap.

The CDR3 region is CASSLGRDRGIRGYTF. In DNA form, the CDR3 reads TGTGCCAGCAGCTTAGGTCGGGACAGGGGCATTCGTGGCTACACCTTC. The chain recombines TRBV7-9 with TRBJ1-2; TRBD1 aligns across 10 bases. CDR1 is SEHNR and CDR2 is FQNEAQ in the germline V gene (reference sequence). The CDR3 is made up of 16 amino acids. V lost 1 base to trimming and J lost 7 bases; unmatched junction nucleotides: 9.

This clone was seen just once. The chain combines TRBV29-1 with TRBJ1-6; maybe TRBD1 (5 bases). V shed 1 base and J shed 1 base, with 17 bases lying between them. Germline V gene data show CDR1 as SQVTM and CDR2 as ANQGSEA. CDR3 length: 18 residues. The CDR3 spells CSVEGGRGMGSYNSPLHF. The CDR3 bases are TGCAGCGTTGAAGGGGGGAGGGGAATGGGGTCCTATAATTCACCCCTCCACTTT.

This chain links TRBV7-9 with TRBJ1-6, with a tentative D call TRBD1 (5 bases). Trimming left V 5 bases short and J 10 bases short, with 18 bases between. CDR1 is SEHNR, CDR2 FQNEAQ, per germline (reference sequence). The CDR3 contains 15 residues. The CDR3 nucleotides are TGTGCCAGCAGCGCTATGGGCAGGGAAGACTCACCCCTCCACTTT. Translating gives CASSAMGREDSPLHF.

This chain connects TRBV19 to TRBJ1-3; D is perhaps TRBD1 (6 bases). The germline V gene has CDR1 LNHDA and CDR2 SQIVND (reference sequence). The CDR3 spans 15 residues. V gave up 6 bases and J gave up 0 bases, with 12 bases separating them. In DNA, the CDR3 is TGTGCCAGTAGCATACAGGGTAGCTCTGGAAACACCATATATTTT. Residues: CASSIQGSSGNTIYF.

V and J are TRBV7-9 and TRBJ1-6; 10 bases are shared with TRBD1. This CDR3 region has 15 residues. From germline, CDR1 is SEHNR and CDR2 FQNEAQ (reference sequence). V was pared by 5 bases and J by 11 bases, with 9 bases of the junction left unmatched. CDR3 amino acids: CASSNRDRGIAPLHF. For the CDR3, the DNA is TGTGCCAGCAGCAACCGGGACAGGGGCATCGCACCCCTCCACTTT. The variable domain in full, completed from reference TRBV7-9 and TRBJ1-6, reads DTGVSQNPRHKITKRGQNVTFRCDPISEHNRLYWYRQTLGQGPEFLTYFQNEAQLEKSRLLSDRFSAERPKGSFSTLEIQRTEQGDSAMYLCASSNRDRGIAPLHFGNGTRLTVT.

The rearrangement links TRBV5-1 to TRBJ2-3, with no clear D. Germline V gene lookup returns CDR1 SGHRS and CDR2 YFSETQ. Trimming left V 4 bases short and J 2 bases short, with 5 bases between. This CDR3 comprises 12 residues. As DNA, the CDR3 is TGCGCCAGCAGCCTAGACACAGATACGCAGTATTTT. Amino acid sequence: CASSLDTDTQYF.

The chain joins TRBV5-3 to TRBJ1-5; TRBD1 is a possible D gene (5 bases). TRBV5-3 is an ORF, and what it does is uncertain. V was pared by 2 bases and J by 5 bases, with 11 bases between. The CDR3 sequence is 14 residues long. CDR3 in DNA: TGTGCCAGAAGCTTTAGGGGTTCGGATCAGCCCCAGCATTTT. Amino acids: CARSFRGSDQPQHF.

This clone was seen just once. The chain carries TRBV3-1 (or the pseudogene TRBV3-2) and TRBJ2-7; TRBD1 matches 9 bases. Germline CDR1 reads LGHDT; CDR2 reads YNNKEL (reference sequence). The junction had 11 bases not matched to a gene; V was cut back by 1 base and J by 4 bases. The CDR3 runs to 17 residues. The CDR3 spells CASSQVSVGTGLYEQYF. CDR3 nucleotides: TGTGCCAGCAGCCAAGTATCAGTCGGGACAGGGTTGTACGAGCAGTACTTC.

The gene calls are TRBV7-9 and TRBJ2-3; 15 bases line up with TRBD2. The CDR3 length is 17 residues. The germline V gene has CDR1 SEHNR and CDR2 FQNEAQ (reference sequence). V shed 8 bases and J 0 bases; nucleotides not matched to a gene: 6. CDR3 DNA sequence: TGTGCCAGCGGACTCGGACTAGCGGGGGGGAGCACAGATACGCAGTATTTT. Its translation is CASGLGLAGGSTDTQYF.

The V call is TRBV3-1 (or the pseudogene TRBV3-2), the J call TRBJ1-6; D gene uncertain. V was clipped by 1 base and J by 6 bases, with 7 bases between them. The CDR3 is made up of 14 amino acids. Germline V gives CDR1 LGHDT, CDR2 YNNKEL (reference sequence). The CDR3 DNA is TGTGCCAGCAGCCAAGGTCTCCCTAATTCACCCCTCCACTTT. This gives the protein CASSQGLPNSPLHF.

The chain joins TRBV12-3 or TRBV12-4 to TRBJ1-2; D ambiguous. CDR3 length: 12 amino acids. Trimming left V 7 bases short and J 5 bases short, with 11 bases between. The CDR3 bases are TGTGCCAGCACCATCCCGGGGTATGGCTACACCTTC. Translating it yields CASTIPGYGYTF.

The chain employs TRBV19 and TRBJ1-1; D is perhaps TRBD1 (6 bases). Germline assignment: CDR1 LNHDA and CDR2 SQIVND (reference sequence). This CDR3 spans 15 amino acids. Trimming stripped 7 bases from V and 1 base from J, with 16 bases between. This CDR3 reads CASTDSRGGNTEAFF. CDR3 DNA: TGTGCCAGTACCGACTCCAGGGGCGGGAACACTGAAGCTTTCTTT.

The rearrangement links TRBV10-1 to TRBJ2-1; TRBD2 is a possible D gene (6 bases). The germline CDR1 and CDR2 sequences are WNHNN and SYGVQD (reference sequence). This CDR3 has 14 amino acids. Trimming took 0 bases from V and 7 from J, leaving 10 bases between them. The CDR3, as DNA: TGCGCCAGCAGTGAGTCCGGAGGGATAAATGAGCAGTTCTTC. Translation gives CASSESGGINEQFF.

This chain uses TRBV23-1 with TRBJ2-4; 7 bases agree with TRBD2. TRBV23-1 is an open reading frame, and its role is uncertain. The junction had 6 bases not matched to a gene; V was cut back by 11 bases and J by 2 bases. CDR3 length: 13 amino acids. CDR3 sequence (DNA): TGCGCCGCCGTGCGGGAGCCCAAAAACATTCAGTACTTC. This codes for CAAVREPKNIQYF.

Only one count was recorded for this clone. The V and J genes are TRBV24-1 and TRBJ2-1; D may be TRBD2 (7 bases). With 7 bases removed from V and 5 bases from J, the gap between germline ends came to 11 bases. The CDR3 is 13 amino acids. Germline CDR1 reads KGHDR; CDR2 reads SFDVKD. DNA for the CDR3: TGTGCCACCAGGGGGGGGCCCGACAATGAGCAGTTCTTC. It codes for CATRGGPDNEQFF.

This chain links TRBV24-1 with TRBJ2-3; 8 bases are shared with TRBD1. CDR1 and CDR2 from the germline V gene are KGHDR and SFDVKD. The CDR3 runs 13 residues. V lost 6 bases and J lost 6; bases outside the gene matches: 4. CDR3 nucleotide sequence: TGTGCCACCAGTCCAGGGGGCGGGGATACGCAGTATTTT. Translated: CATSPGGGDTQYF.

The genes are TRBV6-5 and TRBJ2-2, with 9 positions matching TRBD1. Germline loops: CDR1 MNHEY, CDR2 SVGAGI. J gave up 7 bases and V 10 bases, and 7 bases lay outside the gene matches. The CDR3 runs to 13 residues. DNA for the CDR3: TGTGCCATCTGGACAGGGGTGATCGGGGAGCTGTTTTTT. Amino acid sequence: CAIWTGVIGELFF.

The CDR3 nucleotides read TGCAGCGTTGAAGGAGGGGACCTGACTAGCGGGAGGTATTCACTCCAAGAGACCCAGTACTTC. This sequence encodes CSVEGGDLTSGRYSLQETQYF. The chain uses TRBV29-1 and TRBJ2-5, with 13 positions matching TRBD2. CDR3 size: 21 residues. The germline gives CDR1 SQVTM, CDR2 ANQGSEA. Trimming at V came to 1 base and at J to 1 base, leaving 18 bases not matched to a gene. The full variable domain, its missing parts supplied by reference TRBV29-1 and TRBJ2-5, is SAVISQKPSRDICQRGTSLTIQCQVDSQVTMMFWYRQQPGQSLTLIATANQGSEATYESGFVIDKFPISRPNLTFSTLTVSNMSPEDSSIYLCSVEGGDLTSGRYSLQETQYFGPGTRLLVL.

This sequence joins TRBV28 and TRBJ2-7; D may be TRBD1 (6 bases). The germline CDR1 and CDR2 sequences are MDHEN and SYDVKM. V lost 6 bases, J lost 4 bases, and 16 bases lay in between. The CDR3 has 14 residues. For the CDR3, the DNA is TGTGCCAGCAGGGGGGCCAGGGCAATATACGAGCAGTACTTC. Amino acids: CASRGARAIYEQYF.

This chain uses TRBV5-1 with TRBJ1-4; no clear D. Germline V gene sequence: CDR1 SGHRS, CDR2 YFSETQ. Trimming removed 1 base from V and 5 bases from J, with 9 bases in between. This CDR3 region has 14 residues. CDR3 region: CASSLTAANEKLFF. In nucleotides, the CDR3 is TGCGCCAGCAGCTTGACTGCCGCAAATGAAAAACTGTTTTTT.

The V and J genes are TRBV5-1 and TRBJ1-4, with TRBD1 matching 10 bases. Losses at the gene ends were 4 bases for V and 4 bases for J; bases not matched to a gene: 7. The germline V gene encodes CDR1 SGHRS and CDR2 YFSETQ. The CDR3 is 16 residues long. The CDR3 coding sequence is TGCGCCAGCAGCACCGGGACAGGGGCCCATAATGAAAAACTGTTTTTT. This sequence encodes CASSTGTGAHNEKLFF. Looking up the rest from reference TRBV5-1 and TRBJ1-4 gives the full variable domain: KAGVTQTPRYLIKTRGQQVTLSCSPISGHRSVSWYQQTPGQGLQFLFEYFSETQRNKGNFPGRFSGRQFSNSRSEMNVSTLELGDSALYLCASSTGTGAHNEKLFFGSGTQLSVL.

This chain uses TRBV7-9 with TRBJ1-5, with TRBD1 matching 10 bases. The CDR3 is 15 amino acids. V trimming: 5 bases; J trimming: 1 base; junction bases outside the gene matches: 2. Germline lookup yields CDR1 SEHNR and CDR2 FQNEAQ (reference sequence). CDR3 nucleotide sequence: TGTGCCAGCAGCAGGACAGGGGGAAGCAATCAGCCCCAGCATTTT. Amino acid sequence: CASSRTGGSNQPQHF.